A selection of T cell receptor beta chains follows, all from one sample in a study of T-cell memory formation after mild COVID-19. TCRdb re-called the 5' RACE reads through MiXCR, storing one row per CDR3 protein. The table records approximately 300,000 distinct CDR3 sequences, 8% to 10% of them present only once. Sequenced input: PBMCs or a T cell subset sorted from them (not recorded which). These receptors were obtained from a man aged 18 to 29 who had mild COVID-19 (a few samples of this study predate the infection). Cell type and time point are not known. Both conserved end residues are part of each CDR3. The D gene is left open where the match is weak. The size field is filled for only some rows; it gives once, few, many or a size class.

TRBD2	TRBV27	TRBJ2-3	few	CASTLLAGDGTQYF	TGTGCCAGCACCCTCCTAGCGGGGGACGGTACGCAGTATTTT
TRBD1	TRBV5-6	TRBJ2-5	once	CASRDQGVRDQETQYF	TGTGCCAGCAGGGACCAGGGGGTTCGGGACCAAGAGACCCAGTACTTC
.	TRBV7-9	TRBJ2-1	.	CASSLQVPGEQFF	TGTGCCAGCAGCTTACAGGTCCCGGGTGAGCAGTTCTTC
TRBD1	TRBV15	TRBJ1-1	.	CATSRGSKGATEAFF	TGTGCCACCAGCAGAGGTAGTAAGGGGGCTACTGAAGCTTTCTTT
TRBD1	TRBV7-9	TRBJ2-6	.	CASSLTGGLDGANVLTF	TGTGCCAGCAGCTTAACAGGGGGCTTGGATGGGGCCAACGTCCTGACTTTC
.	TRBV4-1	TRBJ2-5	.	CASSQVYQETQYF	TGCGCCAGCAGTCAAGTGTACCAAGAGACCCAGTACTTC
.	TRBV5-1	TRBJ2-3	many	CASMLMETDTQYF	TGCGCCAGCATGTTGATGGAGACAGATACGCAGTATTTT
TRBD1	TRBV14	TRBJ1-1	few	CASSQQGALGTEAFF	TGTGCCAGCAGCCAACAGGGGGCATTGGGAACTGAAGCTTTCTTT
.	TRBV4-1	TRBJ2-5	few	CASSHPDSVSAQYF	TGCGCCAGCAGCCACCCGGACAGCGTATCGGCCCAGTACTTC
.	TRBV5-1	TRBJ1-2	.	CASSLEGINYGYTF	TGCGCCAGCAGCTTGGAAGGAATTAACTATGGCTACACCTTC
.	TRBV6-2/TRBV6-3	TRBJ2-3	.	CASSFIPGLKSADTQYF	TGTGCCAGCAGTTTTATCCCGGGCCTTAAATCGGCAGATACGCAGTATTTT
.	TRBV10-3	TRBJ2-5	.	CGVGGPQETQYF	TGTGGTGTCGGGGGGCCCCAAGAGACCCAGTACTTC
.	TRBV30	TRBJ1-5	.	CAWSRHLSNQPQHF	TGTGCCTGGAGTAGGCACCTTAGCAATCAGCCCCAGCATTTT
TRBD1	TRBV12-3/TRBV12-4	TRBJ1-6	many	CASSVRTGVSPLHF	TGTGCCAGCAGTGTTCGTACAGGGGTTTCACCCCTCCACTTT
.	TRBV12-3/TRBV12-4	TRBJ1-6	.	CASSPTAGNSPLHF	TGTGCCAGCAGCCCCACGGCGGGGAATTCACCCCTCCACTTT
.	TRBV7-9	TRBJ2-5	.	CASSSGSTFGQETQYF	TGTGCCAGCAGCTCCGGCTCTACTTTTGGCCAAGAGACCCAGTACTTC
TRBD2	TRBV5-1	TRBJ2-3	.	CASSWGRGVADTQYF	TGCGCCAGCAGCTGGGGGCGGGGGGTTGCGGATACGCAGTATTTT
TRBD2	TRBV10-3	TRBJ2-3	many	CAISEMRGGPTDTQYF	TGTGCCATCAGTGAGATGCGGGGGGGCCCCACAGATACGCAGTATTTT
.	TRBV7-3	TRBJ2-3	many	CASSLARSDTQYF	TGTGCCAGCAGCCTAGCGAGATCAGATACGCAGTATTTT
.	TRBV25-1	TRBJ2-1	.	CASSEGGQRNEQFF	TGTGCCAGCAGTGAAGGAGGACAGAGAAATGAGCAGTTCTTC
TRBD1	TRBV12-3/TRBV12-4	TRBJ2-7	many	CASSTGTGFYEQYF	TGTGCCAGCAGCACCGGGACAGGTTTTTACGAGCAGTACTTC
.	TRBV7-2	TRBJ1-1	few	CASSLGQFIPEAFF	TGTGCCAGCAGCTTAGGGCAGTTCATCCCTGAAGCTTTCTTT